One sample yielded the 29 T cell receptor beta chains listed below, sequenced in a study of identical twins. TCRdb fed the 5' RACE reads into MiXCR, producing one record per CDR3 protein. This sample has about 530,000 distinct CDR3 sequences, with approximately 14% found just once. This sample was also put to use in a study of yellow fever vaccine responses in identical twins.

Sequences were obtained from CD4+ T cells sorted from blood. Source of these receptors: a woman in her late teens or twenties in good health.

This clonotype was detected many times. The chain joins TRBV12-3 or TRBV12-4 to TRBJ1-1, with D possibly TRBD1 on 5 matching bases. The CDR3 extends over 12 amino acids. V lost 6 bases and J lost 1, with 6 bases in between. CDR3 region: CASRGRNTEAFF. CDR3 nucleotides: TGTGCCAGCAGGGGACGGAACACTGAAGCTTTCTTT.

V usage is TRBV5-1 and J usage is TRBJ2-2; no definite D call. Germline V gene sequence: CDR1 SGHRS, CDR2 YFSETQ. The CDR3 has 15 amino acids. Trimming took 2 bases from V and 2 from J, leaving 10 bases between them. In DNA, the CDR3 is TGCGCCAGCAGCTTTGCTGGATCCAACACCGGGGAGCTGTTTTTT. This codes for CASSFAGSNTGELFF. The full variable domain, completed using reference TRBV5-1 and TRBJ2-2, is KAGVTQTPRYLIKTRGQQVTLSCSPISGHRSVSWYQQTPGQGLQFLFEYFSETQRNKGNFPGRFSGRQFSNSRSEMNVSTLELGDSALYLCASSFAGSNTGELFFGEGSRLTVL.

In this sample, this clonotype turned up a few times. The DNA of the CDR3 is TGTGCCAGCAGCAAACTAGCGGGAGGCAACGGGGAGCTGTTTTTT. It encodes CASSKLAGGNGELFF. The V gene is TRBV21-1, the J gene TRBJ2-2; TRBD2 is the table's D call, not checked against the DNA. TRBV21-1 is designated a pseudogene. The CDR3 is 15 amino acids.

This clonotype was seen only a few times. J is TRBJ2-3 and V is TRBV2; 8 bases fit TRBD2. Germline trimming cut 2 bases from V and 2 bases from J; bases unmatched to any gene: 6. The CDR3 runs 16 residues. The germline CDR1 and CDR2 sequences are SNHLY and FYNNEI. The CDR3 is CASSELGGRNTDTQYF. Here the CDR3 DNA reads TGTGCCAGCAGTGAACTGGGCGGGAGGAACACAGATACGCAGTATTTT. Supplemented by reference TRBV2 and TRBJ2-3, the full variable domain reads EPEVTQTPSHQVTQMGQEVILRCVPISNHLYFYWYRQILGQKVEFLVSFYNNEISEKSEIFDDQFSVERPDGSNFTLKIRSTKLEDSAMYFCASSELGGRNTDTQYFGPGTRLTVL.

The sample holds a few counts of this clonotype. For the CDR3, the DNA is TGTGCCAGCAGCCTACCGACAGTCCGGAACACCGGGGAGCTGTTTTTT. It codes for CASSLPTVRNTGELFF. This rearrangement joins TRBV7-2 to TRBJ2-2; weak D call: TRBD1 (5 bases). This CDR3 is 16 amino acids long. Germline-derived CDR1 and CDR2 are SGHTA and FQGNSA. V was cut by 5 bases and J by 1 base, with 14 bases left in between.

This clonotype was observed a few times. The V and J genes are TRBV7-2 and TRBJ2-7; a possible D gene is TRBD2 (7 bases). V lost 1 base and J 5 bases, leaving 18 bases between the germline ends. The CDR3 is 16 residues long. Germline values: CDR1 SGHTA, CDR2 FQGNSA. The DNA for the CDR3 is TGTGCCAGCAGCTTAGTTGGGGGGGCAGGGCATCACGAGCAGTACGTC. Translating it yields CASSLVGGAGHHEQYV.

This clonotype was observed a handful of times. The chain links TRBV2 to TRBJ2-3, with D perhaps matching TRBD1 or TRBD2 (5 bases each). The CDR3 sequence is 16 residues long. Germline CDR1 reads SNHLY; CDR2 reads FYNNEI. Trimming removed 6 bases at V and 3 bases at J, with 19 bases between. The CDR3 is CASSDGGSRSTDTQYF. The CDR3 coding sequence is TGTGCCAGCAGCGATGGGGGATCTCGCTCGACAGATACGCAGTATTTT.

The sample holds many counts of this clonotype. The chain employs TRBV10-3 and TRBJ2-5; a weak D match, TRBD1 (5 bases). Germline V gives CDR1 ENHRY, CDR2 SYGVKD. The CDR3 is 15 amino acids. The V gene lost 3 bases and the J gene lost 1 base, with 12 bases spanning the gap. CDR3: CAISDPTRAQETQYF. The CDR3 DNA follows: TGTGCCATCAGTGACCCGACCAGGGCCCAAGAGACCCAGTACTTC.

This clonotype has more than one count but fewer than ten. V is TRBV5-4 and J is TRBJ2-3; a possible D gene is TRBD2 (7 bases). Germline V gene sequence: CDR1 SGHNT, CDR2 YYREEE (reference sequence). This CDR3 has 15 residues. CDR3 coding DNA: TGTGCATCCCTGGGGGCTAGCGGATTCACAGATACGCAGTATTTT. It yields the protein CASLGASGFTDTQYF.

This clonotype was seen only a few times. The chain is built from TRBV7-2 and TRBJ1-2; D gene uncertain. The CDR3 consists of 11 residues. V was pared by 6 bases and J by 3 bases, with 5 bases between. From germline, CDR1 is SGHTA and CDR2 FQGNSA. Here the CDR3 DNA reads TGTGCCAGCAGATCCGACTATGGCTACACCTTC. Protein product: CASRSDYGYTF.

This clonotype was recorded at least ten times. V is TRBV5-1 and J is TRBJ2-3; D is undetermined. CDR1 and CDR2 from the germline V gene are SGHRS and YFSETQ. This CDR3 is built from 16 residues. V dropped 2 bases and J dropped 4 bases, with 17 bases sitting between them. CDR3 residues: CASSFRTSAPPDTQYF. CDR3 bases: TGCGCCAGCAGCTTCCGGACCTCAGCCCCCCCAGATACGCAGTATTTT.

This clonotype came up a few times. V gene TRBV27 combines with J gene TRBJ2-7, with TRBD2 as a possible D gene (5 bases). CDR1 and CDR2 from the germline V gene are MNHEY and SMNVEV (reference sequence). V was trimmed by 5 bases and J by 0 bases, leaving 17 bases between them. The CDR3 contains 16 residues. The chain's CDR3 is CASSLEDFPRSYEQYF. The CDR3 region has the DNA TGTGCCAGCAGTCTAGAGGACTTCCCCCGCTCCTACGAGCAGTACTTC.

This chain connects TRBV5-1 to TRBJ2-3; 8 bases fit TRBD2. This CDR3 comprises 17 residues. Germline CDR1 is SGHRS and CDR2 is YFSETQ. V lost 1 base, J lost 4 bases, and 11 bases stayed unmatched. The CDR3 sequence is CASSLFWRGAVADTQYF. CDR3 bases: TGCGCCAGCAGCTTGTTCTGGCGGGGGGCCGTGGCAGATACGCAGTATTTT.

In this sample, this clonotype turned up a few times. The chain couples TRBV12-3 or TRBV12-4 to TRBJ2-1; 8 bases match TRBD2. The trim removed 7 bases at V and 4 bases at J, leaving 6 bases unmatched. This CDR3 is built from 14 residues. CDR3 region: CASTLGGAYNEQFF. The DNA of the CDR3 is TGTGCCAGCACTCTCGGGGGGGCGTACAATGAGCAGTTCTTC.

This chain connects TRBV5-1 to TRBJ1-1, with a tentative D call TRBD1 (6 bases). Trimming left V 4 bases short and J 10 bases short, with 14 bases between. The CDR3 contains 12 residues. Germline V lookup: CDR1 SGHRS, CDR2 YFSETQ. The CDR3 DNA is TGCGCCAGCAGCCGACAGGATTCGTTAGCTTTCTTT. Translating it yields CASSRQDSLAFF.

The chain recombines TRBV11-2 with TRBJ2-3; 11 bases map to TRBD2. The CDR3 is made up of 15 amino acids. Trimming at V came to 5 bases and at J to 4 bases, leaving 5 bases not matched to a gene. Looked up from germline, CDR1 is SGHAT and CDR2 is FQNNGV. In nucleotides, the CDR3 is TGTGCCAGCAGCCAAACTAGCGGGAGTGCAGATACGCAGTATTTT. Translation gives CASSQTSGSADTQYF.

This clonotype came up many times. In nucleotides, the CDR3 is TGTGCCATCAGTGAGAAGGACAGGGGACAGGCTGAAGCTTTCTTT. This translates into CAISEKDRGQAEAFF. The rearrangement links TRBV10-3 to TRBJ1-1, with TRBD1 matching 9 bases. The CDR3 runs to 15 residues. The V gene end was trimmed by 2 bases and the J gene end by 6 bases; junction bases not matched to a gene: 7. From germline, CDR1 is ENHRY and CDR2 SYGVKD.

This chain connects TRBV6-1 to TRBJ1-2, with 7 bases identical to TRBD1. The ends lost 5 bases at V and 4 bases at J; junction bases unmatched: 7. The CDR3 is 14 amino acids. Germline CDR1 reads MNHNS; CDR2 reads SASEGT. The CDR3 sequence: CASSREGATYGYTF. The CDR3 nucleotides read TGTGCCAGCAGTAGAGAGGGGGCGACCTATGGCTACACCTTC.

This clonotype was seen more than once but under ten times. The chain is built from TRBV20-1 and TRBJ1-1, with D possibly being TRBD1 (5 bases). V was cut by 0 bases and J by 7 bases, with 6 bases left in between. The germline V gene encodes CDR1 DFQATT and CDR2 SNEGSKA (reference sequence). The CDR3 consists of 11 residues. CDR3 in amino acids: CSARDGGEAFF. As DNA, the CDR3 is TGCAGTGCTAGAGATGGGGGTGAAGCTTTCTTT.

The V gene is TRBV6-2 or TRBV6-3, the J gene TRBJ1-5, with TRBD1 identical over 7 bases. The V segment lost 6 bases and the J segment 3 bases; nucleotides outside the gene matches: 5. CDR1 and CDR2 from the germline V gene are MNHEY and SVGEGT. The CDR3 is 14 residues long. The CDR3 loop reads CASRSGTVNQPQHF. CDR3 sequence (DNA): TGTGCCAGCAGGAGCGGGACAGTCAATCAGCCCCAGCATTTT.

This clonotype was recorded a few times. The rearrangement links TRBV6-1 to TRBJ2-3, with D perhaps given as TRBD1 or TRBD2 (5 bases each). This CDR3 has 14 residues. V gave up 6 bases and J gave up 1 base, with 11 bases separating them. Germline CDR1 reads MNHNS; CDR2 reads SASEGT. The CDR3 bases are TGTGCCAGCAGGGGGTTGGGGGGCACAGATACGCAGTATTTT. It encodes CASRGLGGTDTQYF.

The sample holds a few counts of this clonotype. This chain joins TRBV2 and TRBJ2-2, with 8 bases aligning to TRBD1. Germline assignment: CDR1 SNHLY and CDR2 FYNNEI. The length of the CDR3 is 16 residues. V trimming: 7 bases; J trimming: 1 base; junction bases outside the gene matches: 8. Here the CDR3 DNA reads TGTGCCAGCATCCTCGACAGGGGCCTGAACACCGGGGAGCTGTTTTTT. Amino acids: CASILDRGLNTGELFF.

This clonotype was detected a few times. The chain links TRBV12-3 or TRBV12-4 to TRBJ1-1; the D is unclear. The CDR3 consists of 16 residues. Trimming removed 7 bases at V and 1 base at J, with 19 bases between. The CDR3: CASTLTKWEKNTEAFF. Here the CDR3 DNA reads TGTGCCAGCACCCTTACCAAATGGGAGAAGAACACTGAAGCTTTCTTT.

The rearrangement uses TRBV12-3 or TRBV12-4 and TRBJ2-7; the match to TRBD2 covers 10 bases. This CDR3 region has 14 residues. J lost 8 bases, V lost 4 bases, and 8 bases had no gene match. The CDR3 nucleotides read TGTGCCAGCAGTTCAAGTCTAGCGGGAGAAAAGCAGTACTTC. Translation gives CASSSSLAGEKQYF.

This clonotype appeared a few times. This chain links TRBV5-1 with TRBJ1-2; tentative D call: TRBD1 (5 bases). The V end was cut by 4 bases, the J end by 4 bases, with 20 bases between. CDR1 is SGHRS and CDR2 is YFSETQ in the germline V gene. The CDR3 spans 16 residues. CDR3 sequence reads: CASSPVRQFQFYGYTF. In nucleotides, the CDR3 is TGCGCCAGCAGCCCTGTTCGACAGTTTCAGTTCTATGGCTACACCTTC. The complete variable domain, with remaining parts taken from reference TRBV5-1 and TRBJ1-2, reads KAGVTQTPRYLIKTRGQQVTLSCSPISGHRSVSWYQQTPGQGLQFLFEYFSETQRNKGNFPGRFSGRQFSNSRSEMNVSTLELGDSALYLCASSPVRQFQFYGYTFGSGTRLTVV.

In its sample, this clonotype was seen many times. CDR3 in amino acids: CASPRGDTGELFF. In DNA form, the CDR3 reads TGTGCCAGCCCCCGAGGGGACACCGGGGAGCTGTTTTTT. The genes are TRBV21-1 and TRBJ2-2; TRBD1, the D gene given by the table, was not confirmed from the DNA. TRBV21-1 is a recognized pseudogene. The CDR3 length is 13 residues.

This clonotype was counted between two and nine times. This chain joins TRBV29-1 and TRBJ2-1; D not certain. The CDR3 runs 14 residues. From germline, CDR1 is SQVTM and CDR2 ANQGSEA. V lost 4 bases to trimming and J lost 0 bases, with 10 bases between them. CDR3 amino acids: CSVVKGFSYNEQFF. In nucleotides, the CDR3 is TGCAGCGTTGTCAAGGGATTCTCCTACAATGAGCAGTTCTTC.

This clonotype was seen only a few times. This chain links TRBV2 with TRBJ2-4; the match to TRBD1 covers 7 bases. CDR1 and CDR2 (germline): SNHLY, FYNNEI. This CDR3 has 15 amino acids. The V gene end was trimmed by 6 bases and the J gene end by 8 bases; junction bases not matched to a gene: 13. The CDR3 loop is CASRRQGRVKDIQYF. The CDR3 bases are TGTGCCAGCAGAAGACAGGGTCGGGTTAAGGACATTCAGTACTTC.

The V call is TRBV28, the J call TRBJ2-5; TRBD2 matches at 11 bases. There are 16 residues in the CDR3. V was clipped by 4 bases and J by 2 bases; unmatched bases: 6. Germline V lookup: CDR1 MDHEN, CDR2 SYDVKM. The CDR3 nucleotides read TGTGCCAGCAGTTCACCGGGACTAGCGGCTCAAGAGACCCAGTACTTC. Translation: CASSSPGLAAQETQYF.